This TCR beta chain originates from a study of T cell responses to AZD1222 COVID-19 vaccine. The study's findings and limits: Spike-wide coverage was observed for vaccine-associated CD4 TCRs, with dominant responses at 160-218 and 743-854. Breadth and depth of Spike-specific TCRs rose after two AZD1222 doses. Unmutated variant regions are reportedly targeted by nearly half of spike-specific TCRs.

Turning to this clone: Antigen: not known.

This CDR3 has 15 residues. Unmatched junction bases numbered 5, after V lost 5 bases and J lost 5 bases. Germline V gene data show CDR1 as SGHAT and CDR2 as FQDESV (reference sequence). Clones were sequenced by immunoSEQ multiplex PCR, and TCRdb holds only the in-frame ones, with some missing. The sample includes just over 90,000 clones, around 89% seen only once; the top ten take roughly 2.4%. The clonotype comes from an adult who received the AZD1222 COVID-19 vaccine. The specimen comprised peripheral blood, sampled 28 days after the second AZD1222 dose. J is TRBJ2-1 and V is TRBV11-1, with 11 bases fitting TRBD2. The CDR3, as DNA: TGTGCCAGCAGCCAGACTAGCGGGACCCACAATGAGCAGTTCTTC. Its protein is CASSQTSGTHNEQFF.